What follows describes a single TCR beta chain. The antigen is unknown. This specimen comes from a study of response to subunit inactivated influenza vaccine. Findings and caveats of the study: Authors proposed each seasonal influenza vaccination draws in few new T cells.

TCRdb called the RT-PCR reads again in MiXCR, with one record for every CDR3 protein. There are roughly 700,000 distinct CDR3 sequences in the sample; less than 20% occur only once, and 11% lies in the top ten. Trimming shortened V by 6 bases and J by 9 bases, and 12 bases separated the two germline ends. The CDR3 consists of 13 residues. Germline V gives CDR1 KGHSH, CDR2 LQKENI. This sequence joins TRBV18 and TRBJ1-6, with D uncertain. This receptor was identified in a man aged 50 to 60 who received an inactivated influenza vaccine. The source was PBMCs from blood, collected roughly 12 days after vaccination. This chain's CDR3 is CASSQKAGSPLHF. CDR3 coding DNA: TGTGCCAGCTCCCAAAAAGCCGGTTCACCCCTCCACTTT.